Below, 5 T cell receptor beta chains from the same sample are listed, as sequenced in a study of cytomegalovirus exposure and HLA in healthy donors. The PCR used 60 Vbeta and 13 Jbeta primers. TCRdb's table, derived via immunoSEQ multiplex PCR, lists solely in-frame clones and lacks some. Among roughly 120,000 clones, about 78% were seen once, and the ten largest hold approximately 8.2%. Material: PBMCs. The receptors were sampled from a woman between 35 and 50 years old in good health and CMV-seropositive.

This clone appeared a few times. This sequence joins TRBV5-1 and TRBJ2-5; 7 positions agree with TRBD2. Germline CDR1 SGHRS, CDR2 YFSETQ. The CDR3 is made up of 13 amino acids. V trimming: 4 bases; J trimming: 5 bases; junction bases outside the gene matches: 5. Here the CDR3 reads CASSRTSRETQYF. The DNA of the CDR3 is TGCGCCAGCAGCAGGACTAGTCGGGAGACCCAGTACTTC.

J is TRBJ2-2 and V is TRBV18; TRBD1 matches 11 bases. Germline CDR1 reads KGHSH; CDR2 reads LQKENI. Unmatched junction bases numbered 4, after V lost 3 bases and J lost 4 bases. This CDR3 comprises 16 residues. The CDR3 loop reads CASSPGTGGITGELFF. CDR3 coding DNA: TGTGCCAGCTCACCGGGGACAGGGGGAATCACCGGGGAGCTGTTTTTT.

This clone was observed a few times. The rearrangement joins TRBV5-6 to TRBJ1-1, with D perhaps matching TRBD1 (5 bases). Germline CDR1 reads SGHDT; CDR2 reads YYEEEE. Trimming cost V 1 base and J 0 bases, with 10 bases left between them. CDR3 size: 15 residues. CDR3 loop: CASSLPGSMNTEAFF. The CDR3 bases are TGTGCCAGCAGCTTGCCAGGGTCCATGAACACTGAAGCTTTCTTT.

J is TRBJ1-6 and V is TRBV5-1; 10 bases map to TRBD1. The germline CDR1 and CDR2 sequences are SGHRS and YFSETQ. V was clipped by 4 bases and J by 6 bases; unmatched bases: 4. The CDR3 contains 15 residues. The CDR3 is CASSTRDRGNSPLHF. CDR3 in DNA: TGCGCCAGCAGCACCCGGGACAGGGGTAATTCACCCCTCCACTTT. The full variable domain, in which reference TRBV5-1 and TRBJ1-6 provide the parts outside the CDR3, is KAGVTQTPRYLIKTRGQQVTLSCSPISGHRSVSWYQQTPGQGLQFLFEYFSETQRNKGNFPGRFSGRQFSNSRSEMNVSTLELGDSALYLCASSTRDRGNSPLHFGNGTRLTVT.

The gene calls are TRBV7-2 and TRBJ2-1, with D perhaps TRBD2 (7 bases). V was shortened by 2 bases and J by 10 bases, with 15 bases between the two germline ends. The CDR3 sequence is 14 residues long. Germline V gene sequence: CDR1 SGHTA, CDR2 FQGNSA. The CDR3 reads CASSLWGGLGEQFF. CDR3 nucleotide sequence: TGTGCCAGCAGCTTATGGGGGGGGCTAGGGGAGCAGTTCTTC.